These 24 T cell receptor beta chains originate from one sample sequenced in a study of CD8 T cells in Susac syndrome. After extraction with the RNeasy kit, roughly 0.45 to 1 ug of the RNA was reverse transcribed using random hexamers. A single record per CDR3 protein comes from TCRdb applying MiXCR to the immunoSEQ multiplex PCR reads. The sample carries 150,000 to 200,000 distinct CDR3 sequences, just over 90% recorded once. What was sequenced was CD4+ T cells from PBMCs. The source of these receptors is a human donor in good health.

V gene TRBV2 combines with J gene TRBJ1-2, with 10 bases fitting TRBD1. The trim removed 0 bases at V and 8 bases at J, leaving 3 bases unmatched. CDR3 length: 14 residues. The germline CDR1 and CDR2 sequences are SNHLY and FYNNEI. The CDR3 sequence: CASSEAGQGEGYTF. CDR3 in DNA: TGTGCCAGCAGTGAAGCCGGACAGGGGGAAGGCTACACCTTC. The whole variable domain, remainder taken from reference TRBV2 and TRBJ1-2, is EPEVTQTPSHQVTQMGQEVILRCVPISNHLYFYWYRQILGQKVEFLVSFYNNEISEKSEIFDDQFSVERPDGSNFTLKIRSTKLEDSAMYFCASSEAGQGEGYTFGSGTRLTVV.

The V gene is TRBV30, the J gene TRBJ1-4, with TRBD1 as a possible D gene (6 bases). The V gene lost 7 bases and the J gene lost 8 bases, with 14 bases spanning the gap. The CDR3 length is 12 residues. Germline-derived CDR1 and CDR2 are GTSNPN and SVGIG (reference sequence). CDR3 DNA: TGTGCCTCCCAACAGGGTATCGAAAAACTGTTTTTT. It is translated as CASQQGIEKLFF.

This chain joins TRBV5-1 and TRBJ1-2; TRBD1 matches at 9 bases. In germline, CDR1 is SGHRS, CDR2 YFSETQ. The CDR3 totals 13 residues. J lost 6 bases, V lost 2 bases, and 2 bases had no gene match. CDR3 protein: CASSFGQGNGYTF. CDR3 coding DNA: TGCGCCAGCAGCTTCGGACAGGGGAATGGCTACACCTTC.

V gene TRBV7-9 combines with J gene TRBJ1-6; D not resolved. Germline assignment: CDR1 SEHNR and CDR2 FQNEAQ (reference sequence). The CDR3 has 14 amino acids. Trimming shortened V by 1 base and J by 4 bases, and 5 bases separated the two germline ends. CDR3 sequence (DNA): TGTGCCAGCAGCTTAGGACGGTATAATTCACCCCTCCACTTT. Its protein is CASSLGRYNSPLHF.

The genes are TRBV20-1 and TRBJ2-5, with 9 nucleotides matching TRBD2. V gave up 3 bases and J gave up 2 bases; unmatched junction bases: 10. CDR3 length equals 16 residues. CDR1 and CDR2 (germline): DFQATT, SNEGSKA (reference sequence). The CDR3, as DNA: TGCAGTGCTAGCCCCCCTCTAGCGGGAAGTCAAGAGACCCAGTACTTC. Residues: CSASPPLAGSQETQYF.

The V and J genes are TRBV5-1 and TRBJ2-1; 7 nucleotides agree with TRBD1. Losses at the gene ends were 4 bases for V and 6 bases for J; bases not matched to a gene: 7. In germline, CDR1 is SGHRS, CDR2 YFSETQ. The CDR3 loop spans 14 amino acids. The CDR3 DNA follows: TGCGCCAGCAGCCCGGAGGCAGGGGGCAATGAGCAGTTCTTC. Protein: CASSPEAGGNEQFF.

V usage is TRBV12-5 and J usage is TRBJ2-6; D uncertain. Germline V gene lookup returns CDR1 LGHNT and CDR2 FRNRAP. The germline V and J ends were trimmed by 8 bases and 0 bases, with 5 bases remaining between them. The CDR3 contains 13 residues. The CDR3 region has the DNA TGTGCTAGTAGGTACTCTGGGGCCAACGTCCTGACTTTC. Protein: CASRYSGANVLTF.

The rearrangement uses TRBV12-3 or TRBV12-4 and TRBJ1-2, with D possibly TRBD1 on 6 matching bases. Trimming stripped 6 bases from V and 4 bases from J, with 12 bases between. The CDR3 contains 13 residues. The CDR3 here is CASSPQGPYGYTF. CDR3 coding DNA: TGTGCCAGCAGCCCACAGGGACCCTATGGCTACACCTTC.

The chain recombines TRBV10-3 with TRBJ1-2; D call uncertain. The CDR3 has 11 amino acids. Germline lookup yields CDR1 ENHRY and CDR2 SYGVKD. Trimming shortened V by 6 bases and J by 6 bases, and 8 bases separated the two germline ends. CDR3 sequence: CAIRGSHGYTF. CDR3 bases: TGTGCCATCAGGGGGAGTCATGGCTACACCTTC.

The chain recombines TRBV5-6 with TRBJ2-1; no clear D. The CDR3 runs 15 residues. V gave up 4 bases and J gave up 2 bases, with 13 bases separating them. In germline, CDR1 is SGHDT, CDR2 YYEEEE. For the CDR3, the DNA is TGTGCCAGCAGCCTCCCGGGCCAAGCCTACAATGAGCAGTTCTTC. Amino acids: CASSLPGQAYNEQFF. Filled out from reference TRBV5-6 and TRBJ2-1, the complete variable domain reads DAGVTQSPTHLIKTRGQQVTLRCSPKSGHDTVSWYQQALGQGPQFIFQYYEEEERQRGNFPDRFSGHQFPNYSSELNVNALLLGDSALYLCASSLPGQAYNEQFFGPGTRLTVL.

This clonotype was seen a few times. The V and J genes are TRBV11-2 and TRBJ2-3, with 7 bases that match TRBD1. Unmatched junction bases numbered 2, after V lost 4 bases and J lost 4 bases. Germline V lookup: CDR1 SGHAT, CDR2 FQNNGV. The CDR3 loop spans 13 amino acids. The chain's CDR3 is CASSYTGADTQYF. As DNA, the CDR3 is TGTGCCAGCAGCTATACAGGGGCAGATACGCAGTATTTT.

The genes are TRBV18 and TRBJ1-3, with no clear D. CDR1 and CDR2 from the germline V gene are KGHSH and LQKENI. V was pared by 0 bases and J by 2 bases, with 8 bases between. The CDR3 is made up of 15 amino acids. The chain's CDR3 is CASSPPGITGNTIYF. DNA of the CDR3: TGTGCCAGCTCACCACCGGGAATTACTGGAAACACCATATATTTT.

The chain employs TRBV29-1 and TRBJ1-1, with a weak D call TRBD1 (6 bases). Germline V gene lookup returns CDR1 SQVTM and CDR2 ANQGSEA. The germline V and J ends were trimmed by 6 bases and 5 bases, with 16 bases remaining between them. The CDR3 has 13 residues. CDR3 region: CSVPEGGRTEAFF. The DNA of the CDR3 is TGCAGCGTCCCGGAGGGGGGACGAACTGAAGCTTTCTTT.

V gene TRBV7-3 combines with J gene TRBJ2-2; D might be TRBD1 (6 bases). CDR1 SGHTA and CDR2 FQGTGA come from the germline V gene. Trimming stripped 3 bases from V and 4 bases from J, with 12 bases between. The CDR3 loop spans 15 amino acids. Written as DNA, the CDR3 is TGTGCCAGCAGCTTGGGCAGGGGTGGCACCGGGGAGCTGTTTTTT. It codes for CASSLGRGGTGELFF.

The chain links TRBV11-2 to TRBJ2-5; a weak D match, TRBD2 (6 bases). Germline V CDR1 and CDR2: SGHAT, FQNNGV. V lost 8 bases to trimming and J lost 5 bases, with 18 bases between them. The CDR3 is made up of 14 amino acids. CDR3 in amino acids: CASGGPGVSETQYF. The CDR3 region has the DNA TGTGCCAGCGGGGGACCGGGGGTGTCGGAGACCCAGTACTTC.

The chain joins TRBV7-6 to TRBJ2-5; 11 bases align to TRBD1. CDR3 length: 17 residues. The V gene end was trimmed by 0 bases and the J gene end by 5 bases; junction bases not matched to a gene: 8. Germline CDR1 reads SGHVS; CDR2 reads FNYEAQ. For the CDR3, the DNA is TGTGCCAGCAGCTTAGCTGCAGGACAGGGGGCATGGGAGACCCAGTACTTC. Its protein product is CASSLAAGQGAWETQYF.

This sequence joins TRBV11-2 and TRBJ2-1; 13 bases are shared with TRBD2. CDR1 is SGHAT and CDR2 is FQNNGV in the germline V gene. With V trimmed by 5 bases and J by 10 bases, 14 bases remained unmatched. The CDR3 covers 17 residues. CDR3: CASSPLTSGGAFGEQFF. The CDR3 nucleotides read TGTGCCAGCAGCCCGTTAACTAGCGGGGGGGCCTTCGGGGAGCAGTTCTTC.

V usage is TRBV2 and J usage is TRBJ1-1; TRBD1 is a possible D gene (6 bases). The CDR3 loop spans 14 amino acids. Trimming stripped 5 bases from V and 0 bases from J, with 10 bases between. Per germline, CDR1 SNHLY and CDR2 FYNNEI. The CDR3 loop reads CASSKDRMNTEAFF. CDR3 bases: TGTGCCAGCAGTAAGGACAGAATGAACACTGAAGCTTTCTTT.

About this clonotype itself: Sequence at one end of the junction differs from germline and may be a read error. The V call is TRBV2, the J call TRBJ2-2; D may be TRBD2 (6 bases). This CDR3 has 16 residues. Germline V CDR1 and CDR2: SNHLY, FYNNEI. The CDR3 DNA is TGTGCCAGCAGTTCTAAGACGTTCGCGAACACCGGGGGGCTGTTTTTT. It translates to CASSSKTFANTGGLFF.

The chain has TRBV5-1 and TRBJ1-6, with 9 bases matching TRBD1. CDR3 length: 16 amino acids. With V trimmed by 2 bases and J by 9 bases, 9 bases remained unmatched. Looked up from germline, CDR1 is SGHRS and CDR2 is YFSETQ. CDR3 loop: CASSLSGTGIGSPLHF. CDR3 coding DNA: TGCGCCAGCAGCTTATCCGGGACAGGGATTGGTTCACCCCTCCACTTT. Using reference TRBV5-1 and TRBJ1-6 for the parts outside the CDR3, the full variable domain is KAGVTQTPRYLIKTRGQQVTLSCSPISGHRSVSWYQQTPGQGLQFLFEYFSETQRNKGNFPGRFSGRQFSNSRSEMNVSTLELGDSALYLCASSLSGTGIGSPLHFGNGTRLTVT.

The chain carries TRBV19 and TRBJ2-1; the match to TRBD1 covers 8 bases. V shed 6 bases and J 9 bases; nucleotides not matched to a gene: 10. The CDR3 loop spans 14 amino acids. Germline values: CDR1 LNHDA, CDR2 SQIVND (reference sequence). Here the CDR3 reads CASSPDRGVSEQFF. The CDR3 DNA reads TGTGCCAGTAGCCCAGACAGGGGAGTTAGTGAGCAGTTCTTC.

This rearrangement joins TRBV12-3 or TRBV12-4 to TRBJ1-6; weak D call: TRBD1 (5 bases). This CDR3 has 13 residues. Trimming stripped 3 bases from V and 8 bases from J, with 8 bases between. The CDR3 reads CASSLVGDSPLHF. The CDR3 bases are TGTGCCAGCAGTTTGGTGGGGGATTCACCCCTCCACTTT.

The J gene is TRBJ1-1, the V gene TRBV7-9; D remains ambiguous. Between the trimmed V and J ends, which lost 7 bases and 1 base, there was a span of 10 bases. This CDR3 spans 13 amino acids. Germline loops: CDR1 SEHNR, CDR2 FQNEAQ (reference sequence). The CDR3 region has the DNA TGTGCCAGCAACTTGACCCCGAACACTGAAGCTTTCTTT. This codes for CASNLTPNTEAFF.

CDR3 loop: CASSRVATNEKLFF. The DNA of the CDR3 is TGTGCCAGCAGTAGGGTTGCGACTAATGAAAAACTGTTTTTT. This chain uses TRBV12-3 or TRBV12-4 with TRBJ1-4; D uncertain. CDR3 size: 14 residues. V gave up 5 bases and J gave up 2 bases, with 9 bases separating them.